This TCR beta chain was identified during a study of cytomegalovirus exposure and HLA in healthy donors. This clone was detected a few times. Its antigen remains unidentified. With 60 Vbeta and 13 Jbeta primers, the PCR was carried out. Here immunoSEQ multiplex PCR was the method, and the copy in TCRdb shows in-frame clones only, minus some. This sample has roughly 130,000 clones, with 80% found just once. Study results and caveats: For most TCR beta V segments, an earlier analysis put the productive rate at about 90% or about 30% of the time.

It was healthy bone marrow donors who served as donors. Donors were nominally healthy when sampled, though unrecorded immune exposures were likely. Germline lookup yields CDR1 SGDLS and CDR2 YYNGEE. CDR3 length: 12 amino acids. V gave up 4 bases and J gave up 12 bases, with 16 bases separating them. The sequencing sample was made of PBMCs. This sequence originates from a man aged 30 to 39 in good health and CMV-seronegative. The rearrangement joins TRBV9 to TRBJ1-2; D is uncertain. CDR3 sequence reads: CASSPAMGVNTF. The CDR3 coding sequence is TGTGCCAGCAGCCCAGCCATGGGAGTAAACACCTTC.